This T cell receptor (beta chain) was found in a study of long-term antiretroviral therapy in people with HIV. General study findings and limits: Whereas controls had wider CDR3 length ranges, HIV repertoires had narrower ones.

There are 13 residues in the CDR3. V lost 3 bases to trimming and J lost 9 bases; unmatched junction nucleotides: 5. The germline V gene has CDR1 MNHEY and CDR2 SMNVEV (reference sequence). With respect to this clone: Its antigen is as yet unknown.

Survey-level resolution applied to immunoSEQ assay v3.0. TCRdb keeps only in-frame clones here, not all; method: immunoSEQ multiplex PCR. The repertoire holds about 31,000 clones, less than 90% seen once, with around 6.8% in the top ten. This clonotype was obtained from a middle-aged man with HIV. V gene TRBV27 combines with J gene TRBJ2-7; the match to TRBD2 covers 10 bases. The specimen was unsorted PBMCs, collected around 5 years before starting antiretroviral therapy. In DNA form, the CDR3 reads TGTGCCAGCAGTTTCCTAGCGGGGGAGCCGCAGTACTTC. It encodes CASSFLAGEPQYF.